These 10 T cell receptor beta chains originate from one sample sequenced in a study of shared clonotypes between healthy human individuals. Sequencing used immunoSEQ multiplex PCR; TCRdb keeps in-frame clones, though not all of them. The sample carries 2 million to 3 million clones, around nine tenths recorded once. The material sequenced was naive CD4+ T cells sorted from blood. Regarding subset: CD45RA+ positively selected. The receptors were sampled from a man younger than 30 in good health.

V gene TRBV5-8 combines with J gene TRBJ1-6; no reliable D call. Germline V gene lookup returns CDR1 SGHTS and CDR2 YDEGEE. The CDR3 is 15 amino acids. Trimming took 0 bases from V and 4 from J, leaving 8 bases between them. CDR3 sequence reads: CASSLEPYYNSPLHF. The CDR3 bases are TGTGCCAGCAGCTTGGAACCCTATTATAATTCACCCCTCCACTTT. Using reference TRBV5-8 and TRBJ1-6 for the parts outside the CDR3, the full variable domain is EAGVTQSPTHLIKTRGQQATLRCSPISGHTSVYWYQQALGLGLQFLLWYDEGEERNRGNFPPRFSGRQFPNYSSELNVNALELEDSALYLCASSLEPYYNSPLHFGNGTRLTVT.

V and J are TRBV5-1 and TRBJ2-7; TRBD2 agrees at 7 bases. Germline values: CDR1 SGHRS, CDR2 YFSETQ. With V trimmed by 6 bases and J by 1 base, 13 bases remained unmatched. CDR3 length: 16 amino acids. The CDR3 protein is CASMGTAGAGSYEQYF. CDR3 DNA sequence: TGCGCCAGCATGGGGACGGCGGGAGCGGGGTCCTACGAGCAGTACTTC.

The V and J genes are TRBV7-3 and TRBJ2-3; D remains ambiguous. The CDR3 is made up of 13 amino acids. In germline, CDR1 is SGHTA, CDR2 FQGTGA. Trimming took off 5 bases at V and 2 bases at J, with 8 bases between the two ends. The CDR3 coding sequence is TGTGCCAGCAGCCGAAGAGACACAGATACGCAGTATTTT. This sequence encodes CASSRRDTDTQYF.

The chain employs TRBV6-1 and TRBJ1-2, with TRBD1 as a possible D gene (6 bases). This CDR3 has 13 residues. Trimming removed 4 bases at V and 3 bases at J, with 9 bases between. The germline gives CDR1 MNHNS, CDR2 SASEGT. The CDR3 region is CASSATGDYGYTF. The CDR3 bases are TGTGCCAGCAGTGCGACAGGAGACTATGGCTACACCTTC.

The chain joins TRBV4-3 to TRBJ2-7; possible D gene TRBD2, 5 bases. Germline-derived CDR1 and CDR2 are LGHNA and YSLEER. V was pared by 4 bases and J by 1 base, with 11 bases between. The CDR3 runs to 14 residues. The CDR3 reads CASSREGPSYEQYF. The CDR3 DNA is TGCGCCAGCAGCCGTGAGGGTCCTTCCTACGAGCAGTACTTC.

The rearrangement joins TRBV6-1 to TRBJ2-5, with D possibly matching TRBD2 (6 bases). In germline, CDR1 is MNHNS, CDR2 SASEGT. Trimming took 10 bases from V and 5 from J, leaving 20 bases between them. CDR3 length equals 14 residues. Written as DNA, the CDR3 is TGTGCCACCAACCTAGCGCCCGCCCAGGAGACCCAGTACTTC. This sequence encodes CATNLAPAQETQYF.

The chain recombines TRBV7-9 with TRBJ2-3; possible D gene TRBD2, 6 bases. Germline V gives CDR1 SEHNR, CDR2 FQNEAQ (reference sequence). Trimming pared 4 bases from V and 4 bases from J, leaving 15 bases between. The CDR3 is 15 amino acids. In DNA, the CDR3 is TGTGCCAGCAGCTGGAGCGGCCCGGGAGCAGATACGCAGTATTTT. This gives the protein CASSWSGPGADTQYF.

The chain employs TRBV30 and TRBJ1-1; D is undetermined. V lost 4 bases, J lost 2 bases, and 11 bases lay in between. This CDR3 has 13 residues. Germline V gene sequence: CDR1 GTSNPN, CDR2 SVGIG (reference sequence). CDR3 sequence: CAWTGDSNTEAFF. In DNA form, the CDR3 reads TGTGCCTGGACAGGAGATTCCAACACTGAAGCTTTCTTT.

The chain links TRBV2 to TRBJ1-5, with D uncertain. Trimming shortened V by 6 bases and J by 2 bases, and 17 bases separated the two germline ends. This CDR3 spans 16 amino acids. Looked up from germline, CDR1 is SNHLY and CDR2 is FYNNEI. The CDR3 DNA is TGTGCCAGCAGCTACGCCGCTGGAAGGGGCAATCAGCCCCAGCATTTT. Translating it yields CASSYAAGRGNQPQHF.

The V gene is TRBV30, the J gene TRBJ2-5, with a weak D call TRBD1 (5 bases). This CDR3 region has 12 residues. V was clipped by 4 bases and J by 4 bases, with 10 bases between them. From germline, CDR1 is GTSNPN and CDR2 SVGIG (reference sequence). The CDR3 bases are TGTGCCTGGAATCGGCAGGGAGAGACCCAGTACTTC. This sequence encodes CAWNRQGETQYF.